Below, 17 T cell receptor beta chains from the same sample are listed, as sequenced in a study of cytomegalovirus exposure and HLA in healthy donors. Primers: 60 Vbeta forward and 13 Jbeta reverse. Method: immunoSEQ multiplex PCR; TCRdb's copy keeps in-frame clones and lacks some. The sample has tens of thousands of clones, over 60% seen once. The sample consisted of PBMCs. Receptors were obtained from a male donor in good health and CMV-seropositive.

The chain uses TRBV5-4 and TRBJ2-7; 9 bases align to TRBD1. Per germline, CDR1 SGHNT and CDR2 YYREEE (reference sequence). The CDR3 runs to 13 residues. The ends lost 4 bases at V and 5 bases at J; junction bases unmatched: 4. Written as DNA, the CDR3 is TGTGCCAGCAGCGGACAGGGGTCCCACGAGCAGTACTTC. It yields the protein CASSGQGSHEQYF.

The chain links TRBV11-3 to TRBJ1-2; D unresolved. Germline V gene data show CDR1 as SGHNT and CDR2 as YENEEA. CDR3 length: 12 residues. The germline V and J ends were trimmed by 5 bases and 7 bases, with 11 bases remaining between them. Here the CDR3 reads CASSPPGGGYTF. The CDR3 nucleotides are TGTGCCAGCAGCCCTCCGGGAGGTGGCTACACCTTC.

The chain carries TRBV27 and TRBJ2-7, with 10 bases fitting TRBD1. The CDR3 contains 15 residues. Germline trimming cut 2 bases from V and 6 bases from J; bases unmatched to any gene: 7. Germline V gene sequence: CDR1 MNHEY, CDR2 SMNVEV (reference sequence). CDR3 coding DNA: TGTGCCAGCAGTTTAACAGGACAGGGGGTGGGCGAGCAGTACTTC. Protein sequence: CASSLTGQGVGEQYF.

This clone was counted only a few times. CDR3 residues: CASSQDWANTQYF. The CDR3 coding sequence is TGCGCCAGCAGCCAAGATTGGGCGAATACGCAGTATTTT. The J gene is TRBJ2-3, the V gene TRBV4-3; D remains ambiguous. Trimming pared 0 bases from V and 7 bases from J, leaving 8 bases between. The CDR3 is 13 amino acids. Germline V gives CDR1 LGHNA, CDR2 YSLEER.

J is TRBJ2-2 and V is TRBV10-3, with 7 nucleotides matching TRBD1. Trimming at V came to 2 bases and at J to 16 bases, leaving 16 bases not matched to a gene. The CDR3 is made up of 15 amino acids. Germline CDR1 reads ENHRY; CDR2 reads SYGVKD. CDR3 residues: CAISETGANTGEGFF. The CDR3 bases are TGTGCCATCAGTGAGACAGGGGCGAACACCGGTGAGGGGTTTTTT.

The gene calls are TRBV5-1 and TRBJ1-2; D might be TRBD1 (5 bases). CDR1 SGHRS and CDR2 YFSETQ come from the germline V gene. With 0 bases removed from V and 7 bases from J, the gap between germline ends came to 10 bases. The CDR3 contains 13 residues. The chain's CDR3 is CASSLGREAGYTF. The DNA of the CDR3 is TGCGCCAGCAGCTTGGGCAGGGAAGCTGGCTACACCTTC.

This clone was seen a handful of times. This sequence joins TRBV7-3 and TRBJ2-6; D is perhaps TRBD1 (6 bases). Looked up from germline, CDR1 is SGHTA and CDR2 is FQGTGA. V was shortened by 6 bases and J by 0 bases, with 9 bases between the two germline ends. This CDR3 has 15 residues. The CDR3: CASSQGGSGANVLTF. The DNA of the CDR3 is TGTGCCAGCAGTCAAGGGGGCTCTGGGGCCAACGTCCTGACTTTC.

V is TRBV4-2 and J is TRBJ2-4; possibly TRBD2 for D (6 bases). The CDR3 has 14 residues. Germline CDR1 reads LGHNA; CDR2 reads YNFKEQ. V was shortened by 5 bases and J by 9 bases, with 17 bases between the two germline ends. CDR3 loop: CASSVSSGEGIQYF. The CDR3 nucleotides are TGTGCCAGCAGCGTTAGCTCGGGAGAGGGCATTCAGTACTTC.

V gene TRBV4-2 combines with J gene TRBJ2-7; 8 bases are shared with TRBD1. CDR3 length: 16 residues. V shed 3 bases and J 0 bases; nucleotides not matched to a gene: 7. Germline CDR1 LGHNA, CDR2 YNFKEQ. CDR3 in amino acids: CASSQRQGYPSYEQYF. CDR3 nucleotide sequence: TGTGCCAGCAGCCAGAGACAGGGGTATCCCTCCTACGAGCAGTACTTC.

This clone was seen once. The rearrangement joins TRBV15 to TRBJ1-3, with 7 bases lining up with TRBD1. Germline loops: CDR1 LNHNV, CDR2 YYDKDF (reference sequence). V shed 5 bases, J shed 0 bases, and the junction held 7 bases outside the gene matches. This CDR3 has 16 residues. CDR3 in DNA: TGTGCCACCAGCGCCGGGACAGCGTCCTCTGGAAACACCATATATTTT. Its translation is CATSAGTASSGNTIYF.

A word on this clone: A far larger clone is a single base away, which makes a read error likely. The chain recombines TRBV5-4 with TRBJ2-3; 7 nucleotides agree with TRBD2. Unmatched junction bases numbered 4, after V lost 0 bases and J lost 0 bases. This CDR3 spans 16 amino acids. The germline CDR1 and CDR2 sequences are SGHNT and YYREEE (reference sequence). The CDR3 coding sequence is TGTGCCAGCAGCTTGGGTCTAGCGGATAGCACAGATACGCAGTATTTT. This gives the protein CASSLGLADSTDTQYF. Using reference TRBV5-4 and TRBJ2-3 for the parts outside the CDR3, the full variable domain is ETGVTQSPTHLIKTRGQQVTLRCSSQSGHNTVSWYQQALGQGPQFIFQYYREEENGRGNFPPRFSGLQFPNYSSELNVNALELDDSALYLCASSLGLADSTDTQYFGPGTRLTVL.

The chain has TRBV29-1 and TRBJ2-3; unclear D gene. The V end lost 0 bases, the J end lost 7 bases, and 11 bases lay between the germline ends. CDR3 size: 13 residues. Germline lookup yields CDR1 SQVTM and CDR2 ANQGSEA. The CDR3 region is CSVEDRVAYTQYF. The CDR3 coding sequence is TGCAGCGTTGAAGATCGGGTGGCGTATACGCAGTATTTT.

The chain carries TRBV19 and TRBJ1-1; the match to TRBD1 covers 8 bases. The CDR3 spans 14 residues. Trimming removed 1 base from V and 3 bases from J; junction bases left unmatched: 1. Germline-derived CDR1 and CDR2 are LNHDA and SQIVND (reference sequence). In nucleotides, the CDR3 is TGTGCCAGTAGTATAGCGGGACAGGACACTGAAGCTTTCTTT. It encodes CASSIAGQDTEAFF.

The chain joins TRBV5-1 to TRBJ2-7; TRBD1 aligns across 7 bases. The CDR3 spans 13 residues. Germline CDR1 and CDR2: SGHRS and YFSETQ. Unmatched junction bases numbered 3, after V lost 6 bases and J lost 0 bases. CDR3 sequence reads: CASNRQGSYEQYF. DNA of the CDR3: TGCGCCAGCAACAGACAGGGCTCCTACGAGCAGTACTTC.

The chain links TRBV6-7 to TRBJ2-3; 10 bases agree with TRBD2. TRBV6-7 carries the ORF label, with uncertain function. CDR3 size: 17 residues. With V trimmed by 2 bases and J by 0 bases, 5 bases remained unmatched. CDR3 loop: CASSYRAGGPSTDTQYF. In nucleotides, the CDR3 is TGTGCCAGCAGTTACCGAGCGGGGGGGCCAAGCACAGATACGCAGTATTTT.

This chain uses TRBV7-9 with TRBJ2-7, with 10 bases matching TRBD1. The CDR3 contains 15 residues. Per germline, CDR1 SEHNR and CDR2 FQNEAQ (reference sequence). Germline trimming cut 6 bases from V and 2 bases from J; bases unmatched to any gene: 7. The CDR3 DNA sequence: TGTGCCAGCAGTCCCGGGACAGGGGCTACCTACGAGCAGTACTTC. Its protein is CASSPGTGATYEQYF.

This chain joins TRBV18 and TRBJ2-1; D not resolved. V shed 3 bases and J shed 1 base, with 13 bases lying between them. From germline, CDR1 is KGHSH and CDR2 LQKENI. The CDR3 runs to 16 residues. The CDR3 is CASSPQATGSYNEQFF. CDR3 sequence (DNA): TGTGCCAGCTCACCGCAAGCGACCGGTTCCTACAATGAGCAGTTCTTC. The entire variable domain, with the rest obtained from reference TRBV18 and TRBJ2-1, is as follows: NAGVMQNPRHLVRRRGQEARLRCSPMKGHSHVYWYRQLPEEGLKFMVYLQKENIIDESGMPKERFSAEFPKEGPSILRIQQVVRGDSAAYFCASSPQATGSYNEQFFGPGTRLTVL.